This T cell receptor (beta chain) was captured in a study of shared clonotypes between healthy human individuals. Whole-study results and caveats: Generation of non-shared clonotypes was less probable than generation of clonotypes shared by all four donors. The sampled material consisted only of blood, and tissue repertoires are likely to differ.

Clones were read by immunoSEQ multiplex PCR, and TCRdb kept only the in-frame ones, dropping some. Among approximately 320,000 clones, around 72% were seen once, and the ten largest hold 9% to 12%. CDR3 length equals 16 residues. With 7 bases clipped from V and 4 bases from J, the junction kept 13 bases outside the gene matches. Looked up from germline, CDR1 is SNHLY and CDR2 is FYNNEI. On this clone itself: Its matching antigen is unknown.

Investigators divided CD4+ cells into CD45RA+ naive and CD45RA-negative memory subsets. This chain links TRBV2 with TRBJ1-2, with 9 bases fitting TRBD1. The source is a man aged 30 to 45 in good health. The source material was memory CD4+ T cells sorted from blood. Noted subset: CD45RA-negative fraction. The CDR3 DNA reads TGTGCCAGCATGAGCAAGTGGGACAGGGAGATCTATGGCTACACCTTC. It is translated as CASMSKWDREIYGYTF. Using reference TRBV2 and TRBJ1-2 for the parts outside the CDR3, the full variable domain is EPEVTQTPSHQVTQMGQEVILRCVPISNHLYFYWYRQILGQKVEFLVSFYNNEISEKSEIFDDQFSVERPDGSNFTLKIRSTKLEDSAMYFCASMSKWDREIYGYTFGSGTRLTVV.